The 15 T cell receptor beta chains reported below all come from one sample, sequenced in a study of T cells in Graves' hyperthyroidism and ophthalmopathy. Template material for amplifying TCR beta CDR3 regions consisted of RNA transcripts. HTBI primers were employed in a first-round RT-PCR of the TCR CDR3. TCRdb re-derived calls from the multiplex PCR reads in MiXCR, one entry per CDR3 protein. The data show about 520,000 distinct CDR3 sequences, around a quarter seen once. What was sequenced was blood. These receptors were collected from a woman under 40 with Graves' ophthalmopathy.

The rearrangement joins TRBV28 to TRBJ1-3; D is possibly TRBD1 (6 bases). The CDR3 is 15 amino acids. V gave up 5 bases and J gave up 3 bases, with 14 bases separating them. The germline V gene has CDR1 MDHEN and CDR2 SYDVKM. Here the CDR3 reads CASSTQGLGGNTIYF. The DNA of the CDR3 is TGTGCCAGCAGTACACAGGGACTGGGTGGAAACACCATATATTTT. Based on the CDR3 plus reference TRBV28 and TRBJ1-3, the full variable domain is DVKVTQSSRYLVKRTGEKVFLECVQDMDHENMFWYRQDPGLGLRLIYFSYDVKMKEKGDIPEGYSVSREKKERFSLILESASTNQTSMYLCASSTQGLGGNTIYFGEGSWLTVV.

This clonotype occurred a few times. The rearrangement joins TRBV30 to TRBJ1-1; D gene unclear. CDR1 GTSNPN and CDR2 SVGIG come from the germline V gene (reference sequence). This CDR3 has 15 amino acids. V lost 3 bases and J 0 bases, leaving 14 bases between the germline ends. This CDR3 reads CAWRGRRLMNTEAFF. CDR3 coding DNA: TGTGCCTGGAGAGGACGACGACTGATGAACACTGAAGCTTTCTTT. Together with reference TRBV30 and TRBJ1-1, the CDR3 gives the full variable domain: SQTIHQWPATLVQPVGSPLSLECTVEGTSNPNLYWYRQAAGRGLQLLFYSVGIGQISSEVPQNLSASRPQDRQFILSSKKLLLSDSGFYLCAWRGRRLMNTEAFFGQGTRLTVV.

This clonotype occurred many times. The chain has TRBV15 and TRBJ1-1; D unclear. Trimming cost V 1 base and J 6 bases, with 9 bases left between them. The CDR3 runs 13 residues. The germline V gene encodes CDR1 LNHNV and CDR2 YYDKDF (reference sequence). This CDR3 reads CATSRVLGSEAFF. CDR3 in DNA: TGTGCCACCAGCAGAGTTTTGGGGTCTGAAGCTTTCTTT.

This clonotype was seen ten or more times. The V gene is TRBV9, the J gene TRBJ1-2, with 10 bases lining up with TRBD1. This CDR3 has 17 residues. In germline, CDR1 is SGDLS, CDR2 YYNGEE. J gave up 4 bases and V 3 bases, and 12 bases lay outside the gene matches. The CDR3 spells CASSGGPGQGSPYGYTF. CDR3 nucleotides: TGTGCCAGCAGCGGAGGGCCGGGACAGGGGTCGCCCTATGGCTACACCTTC.

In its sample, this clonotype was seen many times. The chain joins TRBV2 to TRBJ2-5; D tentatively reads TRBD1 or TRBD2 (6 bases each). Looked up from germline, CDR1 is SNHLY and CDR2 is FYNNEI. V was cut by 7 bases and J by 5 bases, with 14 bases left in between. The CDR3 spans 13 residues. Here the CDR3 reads CASTPDSGETQYF. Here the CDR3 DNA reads TGTGCCAGCACCCCGGACAGCGGGGAGACCCAGTACTTC.

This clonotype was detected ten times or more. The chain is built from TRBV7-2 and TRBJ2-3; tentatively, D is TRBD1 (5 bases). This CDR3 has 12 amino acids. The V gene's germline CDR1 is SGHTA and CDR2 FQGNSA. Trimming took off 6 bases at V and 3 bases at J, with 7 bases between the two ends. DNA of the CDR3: TGTGCCAGCAGGACAGAGACAGATACGCAGTATTTT. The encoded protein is CASRTETDTQYF.

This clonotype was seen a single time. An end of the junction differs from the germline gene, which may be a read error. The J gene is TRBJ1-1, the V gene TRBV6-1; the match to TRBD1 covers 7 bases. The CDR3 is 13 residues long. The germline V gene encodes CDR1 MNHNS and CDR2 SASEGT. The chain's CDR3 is CASRTGSLTESFF. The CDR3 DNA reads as TGTGCCAGCAGGACAGGGTCCCTCACTGAATCTTTCTTT.

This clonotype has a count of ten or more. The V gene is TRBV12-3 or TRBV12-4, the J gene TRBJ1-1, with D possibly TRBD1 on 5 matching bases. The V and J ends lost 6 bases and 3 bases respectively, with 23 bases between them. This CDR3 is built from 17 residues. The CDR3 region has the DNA TGTGCCAGCAGCCCGAAGTTTCTTCGGGGGAGCGACACTGAAGCTTTCTTT. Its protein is CASSPKFLRGSDTEAFF.

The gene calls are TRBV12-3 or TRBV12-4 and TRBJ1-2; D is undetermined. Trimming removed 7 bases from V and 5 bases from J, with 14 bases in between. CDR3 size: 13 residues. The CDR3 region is CASKPKGGYGYTF. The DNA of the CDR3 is TGTGCCAGCAAACCGAAAGGCGGATATGGCTACACCTTC.

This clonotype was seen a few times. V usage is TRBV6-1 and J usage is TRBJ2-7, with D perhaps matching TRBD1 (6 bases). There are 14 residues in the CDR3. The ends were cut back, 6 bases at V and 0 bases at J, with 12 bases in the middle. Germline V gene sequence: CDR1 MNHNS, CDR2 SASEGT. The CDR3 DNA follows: TGTGCCAGCAGGTGGCAGGGGATCTCCTACGAGCAGTACTTC. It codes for CASRWQGISYEQYF.

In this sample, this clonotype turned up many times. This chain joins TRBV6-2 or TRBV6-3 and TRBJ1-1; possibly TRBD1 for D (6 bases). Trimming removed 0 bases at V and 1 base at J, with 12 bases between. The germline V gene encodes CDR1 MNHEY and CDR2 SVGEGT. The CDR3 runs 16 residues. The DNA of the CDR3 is TGTGCCAGCAGTTACTCGAGAGGAGGGGGGAACACTGAAGCTTTCTTT. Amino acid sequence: CASSYSRGGGNTEAFF.

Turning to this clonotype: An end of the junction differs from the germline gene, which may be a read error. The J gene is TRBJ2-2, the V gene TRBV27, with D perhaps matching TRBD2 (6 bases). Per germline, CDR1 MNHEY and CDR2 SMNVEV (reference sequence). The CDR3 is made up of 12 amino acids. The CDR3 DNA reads TGTGCCAGCAGTTCCGCCGGGAGAGTGCTGTCTTTT. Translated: CASSSAGRVLSF.

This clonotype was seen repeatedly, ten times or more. The DNA of the CDR3 is TGCAGCGTTGAAGACCCGCAGGGGGCGAACATTCAGTACTTC. Its translation: CSVEDPQGANIQYF. The chain carries TRBV29-1 and TRBJ2-4; TRBD1 matches 8 bases. In germline, CDR1 is SQVTM, CDR2 ANQGSEA. J gave up 7 bases and V 0 bases, and 5 bases lay outside the gene matches. The CDR3 has 14 residues.

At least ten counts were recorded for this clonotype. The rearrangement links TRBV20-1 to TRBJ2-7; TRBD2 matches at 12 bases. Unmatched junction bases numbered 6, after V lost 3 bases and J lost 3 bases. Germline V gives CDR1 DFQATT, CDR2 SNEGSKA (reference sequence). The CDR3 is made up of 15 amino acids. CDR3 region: CSARTTSGGIYEQYF. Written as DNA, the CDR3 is TGCAGTGCTAGGACAACTAGCGGGGGGATCTACGAGCAGTACTTC.

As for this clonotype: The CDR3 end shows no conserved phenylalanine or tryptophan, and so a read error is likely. The CDR3 protein is CSAEDRTYGYTD. The DNA for the CDR3 is TGCAGTGCTGAAGACAGGACCTATGGCTACACCGAC. This chain uses TRBV20-1 with TRBJ1-2; D might be TRBD1 (6 bases). Germline V gives CDR1 DFQATT, CDR2 SNEGSKA (reference sequence). There are 12 residues in the CDR3. V was pared by 5 bases and J by 4 bases, with 11 bases between.